This T cell receptor beta chain was found in a study of blood T cell repertoires in COVID-19. About the study: Whether acute or convalescent, the COVID-19 samples came from the United States, Italy and Spain.

Authors' processing steps: Reference gene primers were amplified, and this amplification served to estimate nucleated cell counts. Profiling relied on immunoSEQ multiplex PCR, and the TCRdb table lists in-frame clones only, not all of them. V and J calls and clone size are given by that table; D and trimming were obtained from the DNA. This sample carries roughly 250,000 clones, 70% to 85% of them seen once, and the ten largest clones take 0.87%. Germline loops: CDR1 LGHNT, CDR2 FRNRAP. V lost 0 bases and J 0 bases, leaving 9 bases between the germline ends. This CDR3 comprises 16 residues. The count of this clone is one. It was during active infection that Seattle patients were enrolled and then longitudinally followed.

V gene TRBV12-5 combines with J gene TRBJ2-4; D possibly corresponds to TRBD2 (5 bases). The receptor comes from a human donor with COVID-19, enrolled during active disease. The donor label of this sample is uncertain. The specimen was peripheral blood. The CDR3 loop is CASGLVLELAKNIQYF. In nucleotides, the CDR3 is TGTGCTAGTGGTTTGGTACTAGAACTAGCCAAAAACATTCAGTACTTC. The variable domain in full, with the rest retrieved from reference TRBV12-5 and TRBJ2-4, is DARVTQTPRHKVTEMGQEVTMRCQPILGHNTVFWYRQTMMQGLELLAYFRNRAPLDDSGMPKDRFSAEMPDATLATLKIQPSEPRDSAVYFCASGLVLELAKNIQYFGAGTRLSVL.